The T cell receptor (beta chain) under discussion was sequenced for a study of T-cell memory formation after mild COVID-19. At the level of the study: Most TCR clusters belonged to a single donor. Study outcomes and limitations: The CD4+ clones that contracted clustered mainly within CM and EM, and the CD8+ clones concentrated in EMRA. Some responding clones appeared in pre-infection memory, suggesting cross-reactive memory joined.

The CDR3 is 18 amino acids. From germline, CDR1 is KGHDR and CDR2 SFDVKD. V lost 3 bases and J lost 0, with 17 bases in between. It was 5'RACE with constant-segment primers that produced the TCR alpha and TCR beta cDNA libraries, which carried sample barcodes and UMIs. TCRdb redid the calling of the 5' RACE reads with MiXCR, one entry per CDR3 protein. The data hold 92,000 or so distinct CDR3 sequences, with around 13% observed a single time. This clonotype was detected a few times. Its antigen is not known. The chain has TRBV24-1 and TRBJ2-1; tentative D call: TRBD2 (5 bases). Source material: PBMCs or a T cell subset sorted from them (not recorded which). The source of this sequence is an adult woman who had mild COVID-19 (a few samples of this study predate the infection). Cell type and time point are not known. The CDR3 sequence is CATSDPLASTNSYNEQFF. In DNA form, the CDR3 reads TGTGCCACCAGTGATCCTTTAGCTAGCACTAACTCCTACAATGAGCAGTTCTTC.